The clone carrying this T cell receptor (beta chain) came up once. Using immunoSEQ multiplex PCR, the repertoire was profiled, and TCRdb retains in-frame clones only, with some absent. The profile shows 550,000 to 800,000 clones, 70% to 90% of them singletons. This sample was taken from a study of shared T cell receptors in the human thymus. With 3 bases removed from V and 8 bases from J, the gap between germline ends came to 10 bases. Germline V lookup: CDR1 LNHDA, CDR2 SQIVND (reference sequence). The CDR3 has 12 amino acids. These records were also assigned to another study, of human thymus T cells. That source notes: Infants, healthy and Finnish, who were having corrective surgery for congenital heart defects served as donors. Both thymic and peripheral blood repertoires showed apparently biased V and J usage. Related research described thymic repertoires that were highly overlapping among unrelated individuals.

The chain couples TRBV19 to TRBJ1-2; D uncertain. The sequencing input was thymocytes. The TCR was taken from a girl in the first two years of life with a congenital heart defect. The CDR3 here is CASSILDSGYTF. For the CDR3, the DNA is TGTGCCAGTAGTATTTTGGATAGCGGCTACACCTTC.